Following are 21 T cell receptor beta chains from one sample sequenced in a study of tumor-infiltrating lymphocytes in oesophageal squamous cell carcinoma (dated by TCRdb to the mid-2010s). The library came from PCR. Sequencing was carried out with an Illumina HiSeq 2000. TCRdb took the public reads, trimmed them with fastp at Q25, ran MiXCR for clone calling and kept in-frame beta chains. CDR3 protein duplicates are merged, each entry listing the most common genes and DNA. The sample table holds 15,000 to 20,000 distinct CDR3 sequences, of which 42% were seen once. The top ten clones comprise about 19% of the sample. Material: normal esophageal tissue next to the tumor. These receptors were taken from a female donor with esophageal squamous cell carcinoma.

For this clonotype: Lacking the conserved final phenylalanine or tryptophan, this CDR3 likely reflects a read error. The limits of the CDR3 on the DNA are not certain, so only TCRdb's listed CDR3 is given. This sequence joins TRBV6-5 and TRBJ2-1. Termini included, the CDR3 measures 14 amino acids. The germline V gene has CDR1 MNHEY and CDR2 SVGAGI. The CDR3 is CASSYSGYGYTFGS.

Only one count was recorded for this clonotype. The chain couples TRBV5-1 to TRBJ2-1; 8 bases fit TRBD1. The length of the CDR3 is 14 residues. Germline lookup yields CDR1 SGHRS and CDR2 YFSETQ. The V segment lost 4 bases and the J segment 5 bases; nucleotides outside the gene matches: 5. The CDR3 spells CASSHDRGDNEQFF. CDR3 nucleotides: TGCGCCAGCAGCCACGACAGGGGCGACAATGAGCAGTTCTTC.

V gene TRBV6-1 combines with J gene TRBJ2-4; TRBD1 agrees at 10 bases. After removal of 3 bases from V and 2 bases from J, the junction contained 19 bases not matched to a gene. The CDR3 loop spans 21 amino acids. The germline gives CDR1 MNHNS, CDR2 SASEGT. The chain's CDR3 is CASSDPSYFGQGGRTKNIQYF. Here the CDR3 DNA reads TGTGCCAGCAGTGACCCATCATACTTCGGACAGGGGGGTAGGACCAAAAACATTCAGTACTTC.

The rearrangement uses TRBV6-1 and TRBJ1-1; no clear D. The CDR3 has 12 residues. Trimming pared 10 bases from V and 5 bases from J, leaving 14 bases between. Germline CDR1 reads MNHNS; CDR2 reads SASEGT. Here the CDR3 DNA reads TGTGCCACTACGTCACACTATACTGAAGCTTTCTTT. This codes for CATTSHYTEAFF.

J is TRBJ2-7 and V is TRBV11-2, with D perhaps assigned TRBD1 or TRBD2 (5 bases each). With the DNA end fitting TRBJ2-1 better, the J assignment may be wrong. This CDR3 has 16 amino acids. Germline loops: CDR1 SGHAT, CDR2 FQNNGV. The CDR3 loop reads CASSLTGTQIYNEQFF. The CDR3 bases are TGTGCCAGCAGCTTAACCGGGACGCAGATCTACAATGAGCAGTTCTTC.

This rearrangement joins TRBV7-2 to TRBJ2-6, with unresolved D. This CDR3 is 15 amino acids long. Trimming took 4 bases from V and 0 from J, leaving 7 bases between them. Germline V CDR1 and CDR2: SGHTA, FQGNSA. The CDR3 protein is CASSSQTSGANVLTF. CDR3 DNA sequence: TGTGCCAGCAGCTCGCAGACCTCTGGGGCCAACGTCCTGACTTTC.

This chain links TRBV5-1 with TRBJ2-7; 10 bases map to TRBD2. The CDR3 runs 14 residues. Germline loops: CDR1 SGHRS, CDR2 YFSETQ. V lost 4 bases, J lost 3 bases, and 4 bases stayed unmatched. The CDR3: CASSITSGVYEQYF. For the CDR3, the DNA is TGCGCCAGCAGCATAACTAGCGGGGTCTACGAGCAGTACTTC.

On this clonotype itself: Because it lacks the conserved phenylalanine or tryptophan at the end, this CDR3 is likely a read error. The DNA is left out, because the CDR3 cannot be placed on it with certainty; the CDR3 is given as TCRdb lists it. The CDR3 reads CASSVEGGSYEQYFGP. The chain links TRBV2 to TRBJ2-3; the D call TRBD2 from the table was never checked on the DNA. Germline V gene data show CDR1 as SNHLY and CDR2 as FYNNEI. The CDR3 has 16 amino acids, counting both end residues.

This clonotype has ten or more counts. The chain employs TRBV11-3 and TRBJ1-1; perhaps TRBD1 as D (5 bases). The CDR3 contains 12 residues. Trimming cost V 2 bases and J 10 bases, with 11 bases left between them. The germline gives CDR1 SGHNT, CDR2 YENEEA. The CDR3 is CASSLMQGGAFF. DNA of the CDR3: TGTGCCAGCAGCTTAATGCAGGGAGGAGCTTTCTTT. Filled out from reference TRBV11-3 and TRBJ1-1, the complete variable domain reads EAGVVQSPRYKIIEKKQPVAFWCNPISGHNTLYWYLQNLGQGPELLIRYENEEAVDDSQLPKDRFSAERLKGVDSTLKIQPAELGDSAVYLCASSLMQGGAFFGQGTRLTVV.

CDR3 in amino acids: CASSLTGSPQETQYF. DNA of the CDR3: TGTGCCAGCAGCTTAACAGGGAGCCCCCAAGAGACCCAGTACTTC. The chain links TRBV7-2 to TRBJ2-5, with D tentatively TRBD1 (6 bases). The V end was cut by 2 bases, the J end by 1 base, with 11 bases between. The germline V gene encodes CDR1 SGHTA and CDR2 FQGNSA. The CDR3 has 15 residues.

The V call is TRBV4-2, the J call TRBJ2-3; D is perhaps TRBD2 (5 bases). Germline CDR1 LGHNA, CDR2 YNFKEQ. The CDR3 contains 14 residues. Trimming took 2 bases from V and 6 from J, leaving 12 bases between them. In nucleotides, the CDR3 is TGTGCCAGCAGCCAAACCGGGGTTTCGGATACGCAGTATTTT. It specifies CASSQTGVSDTQYF.

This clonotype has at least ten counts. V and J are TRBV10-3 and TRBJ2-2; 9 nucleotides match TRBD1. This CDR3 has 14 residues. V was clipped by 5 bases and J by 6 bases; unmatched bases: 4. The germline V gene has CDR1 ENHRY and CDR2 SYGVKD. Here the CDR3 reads CAISMTGGSGELFF. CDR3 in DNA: TGTGCCATCAGTATGACAGGGGGTTCCGGGGAGCTGTTTTTT.

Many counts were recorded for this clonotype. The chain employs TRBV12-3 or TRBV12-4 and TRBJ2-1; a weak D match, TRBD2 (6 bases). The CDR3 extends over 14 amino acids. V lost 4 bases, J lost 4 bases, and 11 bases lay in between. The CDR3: CASSWASVYNEQFF. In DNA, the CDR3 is TGTGCCAGCAGTTGGGCTAGCGTGTACAATGAGCAGTTCTTC.

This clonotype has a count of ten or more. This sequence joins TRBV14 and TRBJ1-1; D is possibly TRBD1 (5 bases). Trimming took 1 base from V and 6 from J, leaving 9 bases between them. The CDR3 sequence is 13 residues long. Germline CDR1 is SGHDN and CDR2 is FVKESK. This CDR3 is CASSQVRGAEAFF. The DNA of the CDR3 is TGTGCCAGCAGCCAAGTTCGGGGGGCTGAAGCTTTCTTT.

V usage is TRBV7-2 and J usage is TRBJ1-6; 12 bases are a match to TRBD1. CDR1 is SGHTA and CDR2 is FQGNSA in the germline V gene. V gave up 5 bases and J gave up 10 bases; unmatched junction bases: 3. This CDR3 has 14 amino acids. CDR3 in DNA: TGTGCCAGCAGCCGGGACAGGGGGCGATCACCCCTCCACTTT. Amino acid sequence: CASSRDRGRSPLHF.

The CDR3 coding sequence is TGTGCCAGCAGCAGAGGTACAGGGCCAGAAGAGACCCAGTACTTC. Residues: CASSRGTGPEETQYF. The chain recombines TRBV7-6 with TRBJ2-3, with a weak D call TRBD1 (6 bases). The J call is uncertain, as TRBJ2-5 better fits the DNA end. The CDR3 extends over 15 amino acids. Germline assignment: CDR1 SGHVS and CDR2 FNYEAQ.

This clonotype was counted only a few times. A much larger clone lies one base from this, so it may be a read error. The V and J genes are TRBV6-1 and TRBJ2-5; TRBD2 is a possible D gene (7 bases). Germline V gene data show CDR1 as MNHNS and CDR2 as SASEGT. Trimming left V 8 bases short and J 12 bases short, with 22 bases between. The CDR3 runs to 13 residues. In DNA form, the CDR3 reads TGTGCCAGCGAGGGGGGGGTTGCCCGGGAAGAGTACTTC. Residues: CASEGGVAREEYF.

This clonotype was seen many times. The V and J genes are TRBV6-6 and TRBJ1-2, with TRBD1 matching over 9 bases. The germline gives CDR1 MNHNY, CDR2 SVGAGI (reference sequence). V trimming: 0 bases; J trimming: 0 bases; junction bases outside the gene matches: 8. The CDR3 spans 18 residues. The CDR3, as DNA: TGTGCCAGCAGTTACTCAGAGGACAGGGGATCAGCTAACTATGGCTACACCTTC. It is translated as CASSYSEDRGSANYGYTF.

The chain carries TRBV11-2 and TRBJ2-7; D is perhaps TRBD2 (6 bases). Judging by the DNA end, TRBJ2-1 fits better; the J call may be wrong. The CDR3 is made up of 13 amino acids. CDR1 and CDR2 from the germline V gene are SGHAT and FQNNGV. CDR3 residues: CASSLELANEQFF. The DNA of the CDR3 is TGTGCCAGCAGCTTAGAACTAGCAAATGAGCAGTTCTTC.

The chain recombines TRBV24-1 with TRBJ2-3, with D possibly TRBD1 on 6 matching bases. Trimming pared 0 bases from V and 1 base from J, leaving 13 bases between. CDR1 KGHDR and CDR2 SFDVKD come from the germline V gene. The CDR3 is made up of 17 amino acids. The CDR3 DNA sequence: TGTGCCACCAGTGATTTGGAAAGGACAGCCGGCACAGATACGCAGTATTTT. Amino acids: CATSDLERTAGTDTQYF.

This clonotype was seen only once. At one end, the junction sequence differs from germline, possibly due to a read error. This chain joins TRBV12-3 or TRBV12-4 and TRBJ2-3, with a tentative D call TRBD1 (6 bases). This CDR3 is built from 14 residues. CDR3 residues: CASSLQGPNTEALF. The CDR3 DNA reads TGTGCCAGCAGTTTGCAGGGGCCGAACACTGAAGCTCTCTTC.